This T cell receptor beta chain comes out of a study of CXCR3-negative and CXCR3-positive naive CD8 T cells. CDR3 length equals 14 residues. Germline V lookup: CDR1 MDHEN, CDR2 SYDVKM. In preparing the TRB cDNA libraries, 5' RACE with UMI labels was used. TCRdb re-called the 5' RACE reads, yielding one record per CDR3 amino acid sequence without DNA. The sample shows some 130,000 distinct CDR3 sequences, and around 0.5% sits with its ten largest clones. The sample comprised naive CXCR3- CD8+ T cells from blood. The subset is: CD45RO-CCR7+CD27+CD95- naive CD8+ T cells lacking CXCR3 (TNR3-). The clonotype was recovered from a human donor in good health. Some clones in this sample may be carry-over from other donors' samples. The gene calls are TRBV28 and TRBJ2-5; TCRdb outputs TRBD1, but without DNA this stays unchecked. Here the CDR3 reads CASTSTGEEETQYF.